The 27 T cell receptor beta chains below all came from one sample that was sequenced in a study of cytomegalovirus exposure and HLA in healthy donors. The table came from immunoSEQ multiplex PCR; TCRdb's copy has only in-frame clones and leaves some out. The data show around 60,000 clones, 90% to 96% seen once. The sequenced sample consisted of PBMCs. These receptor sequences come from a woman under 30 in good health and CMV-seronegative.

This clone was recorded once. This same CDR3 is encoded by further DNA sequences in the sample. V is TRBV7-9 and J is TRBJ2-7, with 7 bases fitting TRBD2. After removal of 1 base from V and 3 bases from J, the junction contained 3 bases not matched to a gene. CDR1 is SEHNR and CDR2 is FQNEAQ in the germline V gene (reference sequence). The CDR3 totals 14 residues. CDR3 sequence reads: CASSLGGGSYEQYF. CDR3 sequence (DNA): TGTGCCAGCAGCTTAGGGGGGGGGAGCTACGAGCAGTACTTC.

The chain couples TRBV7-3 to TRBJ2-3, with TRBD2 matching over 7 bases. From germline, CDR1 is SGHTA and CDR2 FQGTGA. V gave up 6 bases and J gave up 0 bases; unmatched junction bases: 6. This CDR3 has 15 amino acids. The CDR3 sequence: CASSSLAVSTDTQYF. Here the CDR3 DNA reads TGTGCCAGCAGTTCTCTAGCGGTTAGCACAGATACGCAGTATTTT.

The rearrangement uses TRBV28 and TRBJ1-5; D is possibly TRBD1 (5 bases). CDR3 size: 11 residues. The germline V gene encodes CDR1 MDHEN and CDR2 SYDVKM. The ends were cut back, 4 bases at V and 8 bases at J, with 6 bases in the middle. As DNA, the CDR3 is TGTGCCAGCAGTTGGGGCGAGCCCCAGCATTTT. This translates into CASSWGEPQHF.

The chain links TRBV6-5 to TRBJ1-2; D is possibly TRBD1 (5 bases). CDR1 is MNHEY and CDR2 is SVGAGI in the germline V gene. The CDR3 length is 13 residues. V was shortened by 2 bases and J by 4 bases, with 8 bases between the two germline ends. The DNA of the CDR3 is TGTGCCAGCAGTTACGGGGGAGGCTATGGCTACACCTTC. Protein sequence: CASSYGGGYGYTF.

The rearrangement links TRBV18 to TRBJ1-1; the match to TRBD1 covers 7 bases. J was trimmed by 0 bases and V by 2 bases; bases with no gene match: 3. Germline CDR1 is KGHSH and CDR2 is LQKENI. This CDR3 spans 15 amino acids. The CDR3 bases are TGTGCCAGCTCACCATCCGGGACAGTGAACACTGAAGCTTTCTTT. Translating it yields CASSPSGTVNTEAFF.

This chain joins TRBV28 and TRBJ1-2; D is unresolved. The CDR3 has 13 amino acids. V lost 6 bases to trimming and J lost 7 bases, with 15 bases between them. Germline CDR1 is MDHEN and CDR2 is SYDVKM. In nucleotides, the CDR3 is TGTGCCAGCAGCCCCACGCCAGGAGGTGGCTACACCTTC. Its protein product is CASSPTPGGGYTF.

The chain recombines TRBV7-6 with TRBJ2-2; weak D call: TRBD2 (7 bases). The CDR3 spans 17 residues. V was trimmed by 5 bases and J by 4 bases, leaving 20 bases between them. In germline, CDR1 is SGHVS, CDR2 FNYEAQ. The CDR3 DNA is TGTGCCAGCAGCGTTGGACAGTGGGACTATATCACCGGGGAGCTGTTTTTT. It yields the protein CASSVGQWDYITGELFF.

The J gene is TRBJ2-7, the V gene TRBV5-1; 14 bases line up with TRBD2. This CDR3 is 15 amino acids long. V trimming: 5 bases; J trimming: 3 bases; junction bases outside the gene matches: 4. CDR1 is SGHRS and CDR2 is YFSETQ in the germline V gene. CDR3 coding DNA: TGCGCCAGCAGAGGACTAGCGGGAGGCCTCTACGAGCAGTACTTC. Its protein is CASRGLAGGLYEQYF.

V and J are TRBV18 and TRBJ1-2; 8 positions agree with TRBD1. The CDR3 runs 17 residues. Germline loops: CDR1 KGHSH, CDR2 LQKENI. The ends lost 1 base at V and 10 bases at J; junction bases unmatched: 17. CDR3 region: CASSPRTGPHPLSDYTF. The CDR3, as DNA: TGTGCCAGCTCACCACGGACAGGGCCCCATCCCCTATCGGACTACACCTTC.

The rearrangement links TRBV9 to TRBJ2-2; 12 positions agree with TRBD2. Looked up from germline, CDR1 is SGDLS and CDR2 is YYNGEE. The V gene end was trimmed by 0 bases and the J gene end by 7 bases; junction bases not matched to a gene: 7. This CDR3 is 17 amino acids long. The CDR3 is CASSVGTSGKYVGELFF. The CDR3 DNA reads TGTGCCAGCAGCGTAGGGACTAGCGGGAAATACGTCGGGGAGCTGTTTTTT.

CDR3 in amino acids: CASSVGQGGNYGYTF. CDR3 in DNA: TGTGCCAGCAGCGTAGGACAGGGGGGGAACTATGGCTACACCTTC. V usage is TRBV9 and J usage is TRBJ1-2; 9 bases align to TRBD1. Germline V gene lookup returns CDR1 SGDLS and CDR2 YYNGEE. The CDR3 loop spans 15 amino acids. Trimming at V came to 0 bases and at J to 2 bases, leaving 2 bases not matched to a gene.

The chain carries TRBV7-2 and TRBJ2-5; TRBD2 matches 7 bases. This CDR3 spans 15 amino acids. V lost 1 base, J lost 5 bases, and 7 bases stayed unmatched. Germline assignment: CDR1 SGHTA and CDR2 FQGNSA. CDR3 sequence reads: CASSLGGGSWETQYF. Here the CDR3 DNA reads TGTGCCAGCAGCTTAGGGGGCGGGAGTTGGGAGACCCAGTACTTC.

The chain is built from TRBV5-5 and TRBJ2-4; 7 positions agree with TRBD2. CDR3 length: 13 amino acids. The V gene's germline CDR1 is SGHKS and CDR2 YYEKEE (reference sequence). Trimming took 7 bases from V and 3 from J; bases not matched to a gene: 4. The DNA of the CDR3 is TGTGCCAGCTGGGGGGGTGGCAAAAACATTCAGTACTTC. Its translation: CASWGGGKNIQYF.

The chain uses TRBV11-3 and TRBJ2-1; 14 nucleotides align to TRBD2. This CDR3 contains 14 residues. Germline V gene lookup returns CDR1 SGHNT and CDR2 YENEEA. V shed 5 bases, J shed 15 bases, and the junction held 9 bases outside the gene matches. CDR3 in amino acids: CASSLNRLAGGLFF. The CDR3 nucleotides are TGTGCCAGCAGCCTAAACCGACTAGCGGGGGGGCTGTTCTTC.

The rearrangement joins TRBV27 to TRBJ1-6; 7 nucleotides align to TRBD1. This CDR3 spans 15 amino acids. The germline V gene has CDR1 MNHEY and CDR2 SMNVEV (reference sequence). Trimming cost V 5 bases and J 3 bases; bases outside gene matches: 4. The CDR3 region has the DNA TGTGCCAGCAGTCCACAGGGGCGCTATAATTCACCCCTCCACTTT. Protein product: CASSPQGRYNSPLHF.

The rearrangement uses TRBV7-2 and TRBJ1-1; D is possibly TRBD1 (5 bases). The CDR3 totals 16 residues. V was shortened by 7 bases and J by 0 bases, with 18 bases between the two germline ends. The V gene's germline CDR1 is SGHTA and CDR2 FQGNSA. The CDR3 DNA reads TGTGCCAGCACCCCGTCGGGGGGTACGATGAACACTGAAGCTTTCTTT. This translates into CASTPSGGTMNTEAFF.

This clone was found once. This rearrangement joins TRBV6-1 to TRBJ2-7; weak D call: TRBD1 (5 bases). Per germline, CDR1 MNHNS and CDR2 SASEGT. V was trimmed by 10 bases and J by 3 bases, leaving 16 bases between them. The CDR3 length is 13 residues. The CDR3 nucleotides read TGTGCCACCATGGGGCTGGGGATCTACGAGCAGTACTTC. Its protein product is CATMGLGIYEQYF.

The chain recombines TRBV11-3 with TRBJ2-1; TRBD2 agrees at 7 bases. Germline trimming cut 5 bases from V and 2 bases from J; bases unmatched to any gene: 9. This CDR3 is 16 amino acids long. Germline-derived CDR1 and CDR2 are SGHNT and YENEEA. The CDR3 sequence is CASSPGRGLPYNEQFF. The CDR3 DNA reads TGTGCCAGCAGCCCCGGGCGGGGACTACCCTACAATGAGCAGTTCTTC.

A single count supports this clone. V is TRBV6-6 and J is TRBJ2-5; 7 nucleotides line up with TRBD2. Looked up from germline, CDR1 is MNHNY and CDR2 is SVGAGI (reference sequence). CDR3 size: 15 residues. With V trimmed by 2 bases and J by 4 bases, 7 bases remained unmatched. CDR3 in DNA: TGTGCCAGCAGTTACCAACCCGGGGGGAGAGAGACCCAGTACTTC. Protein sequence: CASSYQPGGRETQYF.

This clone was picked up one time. The CDR3 DNA follows: TGTGCCAGCAGCTTAAGGGGGGGTTCCCGGGAGCTGTTTTTT. Translating gives CASSLRGGSRELFF. V usage is TRBV7-9 and J usage is TRBJ2-2; the D gene is possibly TRBD2 (7 bases). Germline assignment: CDR1 SEHNR and CDR2 FQNEAQ (reference sequence). Trimming stripped 2 bases from V and 9 bases from J, with 13 bases between. This CDR3 spans 14 amino acids. Based on the CDR3 plus reference TRBV7-9 and TRBJ2-2, the full variable domain is DTGVSQNPRHKITKRGQNVTFRCDPISEHNRLYWYRQTLGQGPEFLTYFQNEAQLEKSRLLSDRFSAERPKGSFSTLEIQRTEQGDSAMYLCASSLRGGSRELFFGEGSRLTVL.

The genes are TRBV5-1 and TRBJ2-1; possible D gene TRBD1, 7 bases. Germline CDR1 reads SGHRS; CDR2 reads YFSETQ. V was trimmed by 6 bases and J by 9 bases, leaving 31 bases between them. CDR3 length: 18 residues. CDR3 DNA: TGCGCCAGCACCACAACCCAGGGGGGTGACTCGAGGTACGGTGAGCAGTTCTTC. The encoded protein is CASTTTQGGDSRYGEQFF.

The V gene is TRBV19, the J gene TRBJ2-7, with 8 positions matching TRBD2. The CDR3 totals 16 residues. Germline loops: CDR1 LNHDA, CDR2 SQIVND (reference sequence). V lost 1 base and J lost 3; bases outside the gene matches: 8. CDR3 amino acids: CASSIAGRGGVYEQYF. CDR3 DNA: TGTGCCAGTAGTATAGCCGGACGGGGGGGAGTCTACGAGCAGTACTTC. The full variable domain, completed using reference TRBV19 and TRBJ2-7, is DGGITQSPKYLFRKEGQNVTLSCEQNLNHDAMYWYRQDPGQGLRLIYYSQIVNDFQKGDIAEGYSVSREKKESFPLTVTSAQKNPTAFYLCASSIAGRGGVYEQYFGPGTRLTVT.

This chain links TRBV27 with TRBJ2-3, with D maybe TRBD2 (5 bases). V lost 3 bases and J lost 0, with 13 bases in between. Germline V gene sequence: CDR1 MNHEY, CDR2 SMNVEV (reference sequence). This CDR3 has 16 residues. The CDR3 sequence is CASSFGVRTSTDTQYF. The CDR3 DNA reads TGTGCCAGCAGTTTCGGAGTGCGGACTAGCACAGATACGCAGTATTTT.

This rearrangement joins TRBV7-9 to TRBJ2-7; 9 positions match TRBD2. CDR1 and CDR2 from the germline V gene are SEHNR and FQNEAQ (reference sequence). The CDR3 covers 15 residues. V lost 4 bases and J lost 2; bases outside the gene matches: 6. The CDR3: CASSWGTSRTYEQYF. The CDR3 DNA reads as TGTGCCAGCAGCTGGGGGACTAGCCGAACCTACGAGCAGTACTTC.

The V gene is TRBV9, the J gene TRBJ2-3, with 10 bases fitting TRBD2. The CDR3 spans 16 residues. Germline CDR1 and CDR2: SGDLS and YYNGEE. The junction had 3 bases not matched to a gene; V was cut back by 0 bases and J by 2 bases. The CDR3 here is CASSVERGGHTDTQYF. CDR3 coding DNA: TGTGCCAGCAGCGTAGAGCGGGGGGGGCACACAGATACGCAGTATTTT.

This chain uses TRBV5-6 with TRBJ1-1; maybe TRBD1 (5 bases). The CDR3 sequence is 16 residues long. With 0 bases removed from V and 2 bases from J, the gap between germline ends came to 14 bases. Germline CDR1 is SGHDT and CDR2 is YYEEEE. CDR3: CASSLGWGRANTEAFF. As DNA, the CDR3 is TGTGCCAGCAGCTTGGGTTGGGGCAGGGCCAACACTGAAGCTTTCTTT.

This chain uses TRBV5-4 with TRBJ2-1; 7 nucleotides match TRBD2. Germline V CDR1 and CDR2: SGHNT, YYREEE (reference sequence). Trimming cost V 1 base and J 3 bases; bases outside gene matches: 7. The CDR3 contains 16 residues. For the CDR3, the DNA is TGTGCCAGCAGCTTGTGGACGGGGGGTAACTACAATGAGCAGTTCTTC. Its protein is CASSLWTGGNYNEQFF.